This T cell receptor beta chain was sequenced for a study of T-cell reconstitution after alpha-beta-depleted transplantation in children. Study results and limitations: Reportedly, alpha-beta T cells present about two months post-transplant originated from several hundred expanded clones of graft origin. Some patients' high day-60 TCRbeta diversity was attributed to recipient cells surviving conditioning. A year had passed since transplant, and T-cell counts and diversity by then came mostly from newly produced T cells.

Unique molecular identifiers were incorporated during preparation of the TCRbeta library. In TCRdb, the PCR reads were re-called with MiXCR into one record per CDR3 protein. The data show approximately 7,000 distinct CDR3 sequences, with roughly 4.8% seen just once and roughly 23% held by the top ten. The CDR3 totals 13 residues. V was cut by 0 bases and J by 6 bases, with 9 bases left in between. Per the germline V gene, CDR1 is SGHRS and CDR2 is YFSETQ. This clonotype was counted ten times or more. The antigen is undetermined. The clonotype comes from a child in the first two years of life who had a stem cell transplant for acute myeloid leukemia, so the T cells may come from the graft donor. This specimen consisted of PBMCs, mostly from graft donor cells, obtained 180 days after TCRalphabeta/CD19-depleted stem cell transplant. The J gene is TRBJ1-1, the V gene TRBV5-1, with D unresolved. The CDR3 spells CASSLAGGPEAFF. The DNA of the CDR3 is TGCGCCAGCAGCTTGGCGGGAGGGCCTGAAGCTTTCTTT.